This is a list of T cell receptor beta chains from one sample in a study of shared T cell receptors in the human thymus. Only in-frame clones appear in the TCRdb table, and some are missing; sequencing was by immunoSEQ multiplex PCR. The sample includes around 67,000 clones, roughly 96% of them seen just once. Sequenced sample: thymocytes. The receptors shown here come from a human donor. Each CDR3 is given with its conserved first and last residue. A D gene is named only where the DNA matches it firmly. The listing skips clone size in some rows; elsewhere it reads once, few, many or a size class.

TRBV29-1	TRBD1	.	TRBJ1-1	TGCAGCCCTCAAAGGCGGGGACAGGGGGCGAGGGACACTGAAGCTTTCTTT	CSPQRRGQGARDTEAFF
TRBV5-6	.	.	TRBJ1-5	TGTGCCAGCAGCTTTGGAGGCAATCAGCCCCAGCATTTT	CASSFGGNQPQHF
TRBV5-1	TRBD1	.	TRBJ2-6	TGCGCCAGCAGCTTGGCCTGTTGGGACAGGGGTCATTACTCTGGGGCCAACGTCCTGACTTTC	CASSLACWDRGHYSGANVLTF
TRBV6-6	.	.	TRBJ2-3	TGTGCCAGCAGTCCGCGACTGATCACAGATACGCAGTATTTT	CASSPRLITDTQYF
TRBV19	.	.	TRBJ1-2	TGTGCCAGTAGCCAAATAGAGGGAGTTCTGGGCTATGGCTACACCTTC	CASSQIEGVLGYGYTF
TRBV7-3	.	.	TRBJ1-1	TGTGCCAGCAGCCCGAGGCCCCCCCAGGGGAACACTGAAGCTTTCTTT	CASSPRPPQGNTEAFF
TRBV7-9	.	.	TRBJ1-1	TGTGCCAGCAGCTTAGCATCACCTACTCAGGGGTCTAAGAACACTGAAGCTTTCTTT	CASSLASPTQGSKNTEAFF
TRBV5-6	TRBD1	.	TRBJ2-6	TGTGCCAGCAGCCCGATAAACAGGGGAGATGGGGCCAACGTCCTGACTTTC	CASSPINRGDGANVLTF
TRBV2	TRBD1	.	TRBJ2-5	TGTGCCAGCAGGGCCGGGACAGGGAATGAGACCCAGTACTTC	CASRAGTGNETQYF
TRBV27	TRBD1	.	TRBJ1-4	TGTGCCAGCAGTTTATTCCGAGACAGGGAGATTGAAAAACTGTTTTTT	CASSLFRDREIEKLFF
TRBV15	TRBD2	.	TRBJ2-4	TGTGCCACCAGCAAGATTATTAGCGGGGACGGGTACATTCAGTACTTC	CATSKIISGDGYIQYF
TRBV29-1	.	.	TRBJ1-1	TGCAGCGTTGGAGGGGAAAAGAACACTGAAGCTTTCTTT	CSVGGEKNTEAFF
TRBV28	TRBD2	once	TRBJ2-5	TGTGCCAGCACTGAGCCGGGGGGGCACCTCCAAGAGACCCAGTACTTC	CASTEPGGHLQETQYF
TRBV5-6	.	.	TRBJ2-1	TGTGCCAGCAGCTCCATGCCCGGGTGGAGGGACAATGAGCAGTTCTTC	CASSSMPGWRDNEQFF
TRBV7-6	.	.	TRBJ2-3	TGTGCCAGCGGCGGGACAGATACGCAGTATTTT	CASGGTDTQYF
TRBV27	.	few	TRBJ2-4	.	CASILGGGGLENIQYF
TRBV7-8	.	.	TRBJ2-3	TGTGCCAGCAGCTTAGCGCCCGGGGCCACAGATACGCAGTATTTT	CASSLAPGATDTQYF
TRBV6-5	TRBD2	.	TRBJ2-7	TGTGCCAGCAGTTACGGGCTAGCGGGGGGTTACGAGCAGTACTTC	CASSYGLAGGYEQYF
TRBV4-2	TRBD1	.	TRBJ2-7	TGTGCCAGCAGCCTTACACCGGGACAGGGAGAGTCCTACGAGCAGTACTTC	CASSLTPGQGESYEQYF
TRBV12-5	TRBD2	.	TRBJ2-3	TGTGCTAGTGGTTTGGTGGTTAGCGGGGGGCGAAATACGCAGTATTTT	CASGLVVSGGRNTQYF
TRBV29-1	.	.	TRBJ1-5	TGCAGCGTTGGATTAGGAAATCAGCCCCAGCATTTT	CSVGLGNQPQHF
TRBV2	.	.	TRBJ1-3	TGTGCCAGCGAGAGGGGTTCTGGAAACACCATATATTTT	CASERGSGNTIYF
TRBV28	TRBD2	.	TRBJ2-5	TGTGCCAGCATGAGACTAGCGGGGGGGCAGATGGAGACCCAGTACTTC	CASMRLAGGQMETQYF
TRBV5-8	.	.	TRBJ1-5	TGTGCCAGCAGCCATACCGGGACGGTTAGCAATCAGCCCCAGCATTTT	CASSHTGTVSNQPQHF
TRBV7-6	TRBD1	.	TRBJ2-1	TGTGCCAGCAGCTTAAAGGGGGCGCTTAGTTCCTACAATGAGCAGTTCTTC	CASSLKGALSSYNEQFF
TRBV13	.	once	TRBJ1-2	TGTGCCAGCAGCCTACTGGGACAAAGACATGGCTACACCTTC	CASSLLGQRHGYTF
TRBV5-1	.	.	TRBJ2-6	TGCGCCAGCAGCTTAGAGGCCTCAAAAAACCCTTCGACCCCCTCTGAGGCCAACGTCCTGACTTTC	CASSLEASKNPSTPSEANVLTF
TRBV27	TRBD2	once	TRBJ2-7	TGTGCCAGCAGTCACACCGGACTAGCGGGGCTGCATAGCGAGCAGTACTTC	CASSHTGLAGLHSEQYF
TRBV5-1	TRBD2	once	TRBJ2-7	TGCGCCAGCAGACCAGGGACTAGCCTTCCAGAACGTCTTTCCTACGAGCAGTACTTC	CASRPGTSLPERLSYEQYF
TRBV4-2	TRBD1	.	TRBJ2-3	TGTGCCAGCAGCCAAGCCCTGACAGGGGGGTTTACAGATACGCAGTATTTT	CASSQALTGGFTDTQYF
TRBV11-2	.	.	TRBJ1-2	TGTGCCAGCAGAGGGCTCGGGGTCCACCCTTTTTATGGCTACACCTTC	CASRGLGVHPFYGYTF
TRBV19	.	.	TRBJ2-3	TGTGCCACCCTGGGGGGACCGAGTGGGACGGATACGCAGTATTTT	CATLGGPSGTDTQYF
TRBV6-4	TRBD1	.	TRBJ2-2	TGTGCCAGCCGGGACAGTGCTTGGGCGGACACCGGGGAGCTGTTTTTT	CASRDSAWADTGELFF
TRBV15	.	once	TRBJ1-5	TGTGCCACCAGAGGCTATAGCAATCAGCCCCAGCATTTT	CATRGYSNQPQHF
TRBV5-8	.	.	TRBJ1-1	TGTGCCAGCAGCTTGGGTGGGTGGAGCTGGGCTTTCTTT	CASSLGGWSWAFF
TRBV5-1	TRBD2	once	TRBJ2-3	TGCGCCAGCAGCCTTACACTAGCGGAGTACACAGATACGCAGTATTTT	CASSLTLAEYTDTQYF
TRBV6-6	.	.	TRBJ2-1	TGTGCCAGCAGTTACTCTTCGGGCAGGCTCCATGAGCAGTTCTTC	CASSYSSGRLHEQFF
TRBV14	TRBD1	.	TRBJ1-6	TGTGCCAGCAGCCGCAGACAGGGGTGGGATTCACCCCTCCACTTT	CASSRRQGWDSPLHF
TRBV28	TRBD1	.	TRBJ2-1	TGTGCCAGCAGTTCAACGGGACAGGGGGAGGGGGATGAGCAGTTCTTC	CASSSTGQGEGDEQFF
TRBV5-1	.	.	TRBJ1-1	TGCGCCAGCAGCTTCAGGGTAACGGGGAACACTGAAGCTTTCTTT	CASSFRVTGNTEAFF
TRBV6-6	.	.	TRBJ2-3	TGTGCCAGCAGTTATCCGACAGGCCGGGGGGCAGATACGCAGTATTTT	CASSYPTGRGADTQYF
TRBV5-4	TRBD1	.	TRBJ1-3	TGTGCCAGCAGCTCCTCGACAGGGAGATACGGTAGAAACACCATATATTTT	CASSSSTGRYGRNTIYF
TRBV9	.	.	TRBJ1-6	TGTGCCAGCAGCGTAGCCCCCCAGGGATGCCCTAATCGGTATTCACCCCTCCACTTT	CASSVAPQGCPNRYSPLHF
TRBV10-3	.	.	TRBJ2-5	TGTGCCATCAGTGAGTCGATCAGGGACCGAGAGACCCAGTACTTC	CAISESIRDRETQYF
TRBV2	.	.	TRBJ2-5	TGTGCCAGCAAACCGGGCAACCGGGGAGAGACCCAGTACTTC	CASKPGNRGETQYF
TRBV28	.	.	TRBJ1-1	TGTGCCAGCAGTTTAAAGGGATACACTGAAGCTTTCTTT	CASSLKGYTEAFF
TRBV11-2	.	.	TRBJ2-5	TGTGCCAGCAGCTTACATACTAGCCCACAAGAGACCCAGTACTTC	CASSLHTSPQETQYF
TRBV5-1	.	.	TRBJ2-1	TGCGCCAGCAGCTTGAAACTCTTGGGTAACAGCTCCTACAATGAGCAGTTCTTC	CASSLKLLGNSSYNEQFF
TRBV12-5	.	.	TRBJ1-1	TGTGCTACCCTTTGGGGGGGGAAGTTCGCGAACACTGAAGCTTTCTTT	CATLWGGKFANTEAFF
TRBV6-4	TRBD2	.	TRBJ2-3	TGTGCCAGCAGCGCGGGGGATTACACAGATACGCAGTATTTT	CASSAGDYTDTQYF
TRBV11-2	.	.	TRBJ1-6	TGTGCCAGCAGCCGATCGACAGGTTTTGATTCACCCCTCCACTTT	CASSRSTGFDSPLHF
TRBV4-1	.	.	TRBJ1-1	TGCGCCAGCAGCCCCAAACCGGGAGGGAACACTGAAGCTTTCTTT	CASSPKPGGNTEAFF
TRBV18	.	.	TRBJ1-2	TGTGCCAGCTCACCAGCGGGAAAGCCTCTACATGGCTACACCTTC	CASSPAGKPLHGYTF
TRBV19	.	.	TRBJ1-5	TGTGCCAGTAGTATGTCGGAGCATAGCAATCAGCCCCAGCATTTT	CASSMSEHSNQPQHF
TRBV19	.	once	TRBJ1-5	TGTGCCAGTAGTATACCCGTTCGAGGCCTCTTAGCCAATCAGCCCCAGCATTTT	CASSIPVRGLLANQPQHF
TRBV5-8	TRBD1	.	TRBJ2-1	TGTGCCAGCAAAAGACAGGGTGGTGAGCAGTTCTTC	CASKRQGGEQFF
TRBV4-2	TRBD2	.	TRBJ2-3	TGTGCCAGCAGCCACGTGAGCGGGGGCCGCAGCACAGATACGCAGTATTTT	CASSHVSGGRSTDTQYF